One sample yielded the 11 T cell receptor beta chains listed below, sequenced in a study of T cells after yellow fever vaccination. TCRdb passed the 5' RACE reads through MiXCR, listing each CDR3 protein once. The sample holds about 310,000 distinct CDR3 sequences, approximately 3.8% seen once. The sample in question was PBMCs, obtained on the day of the yellow fever booster vaccination. Receptors originate from a man aged 18 to 30 who received the YFV17D yellow fever vaccine.

This rearrangement joins TRBV5-4 to TRBJ1-1, with 7 positions matching TRBD1. Trimming took 4 bases from V and 2 from J; bases not matched to a gene: 8. CDR1 is SGHNT, CDR2 YYREEE, per germline (reference sequence). The CDR3 is made up of 15 amino acids. CDR3 in DNA: TGTGCCAGCAGCCGGCCGGGACAGAAAAACACTGAAGCTTTCTTT. Translated, it gives CASSRPGQKNTEAFF.

This clonotype was recorded many times. The CDR3 DNA is TGTGCCAGCAGCGCGGGACCCCCGGATTCACCCCTCCACTTT. Protein: CASSAGPPDSPLHF. V usage is TRBV6-2 or TRBV6-3 and J usage is TRBJ1-6, with a possible D match to TRBD1 (5 bases). This CDR3 comprises 14 residues. V lost 6 bases to trimming and J lost 8 bases, with 14 bases between them. Germline CDR1 and CDR2: MNHEY and SVGEGT.

About this clonotype itself: Being one base from a much bigger clone, this may be a read error. This sequence joins TRBV5-1 and TRBJ2-5, with TRBD2 matching over 7 bases. This CDR3 is 15 amino acids long. CDR1 and CDR2 (germline): SGHRS, YFSETQ. The trim removed 4 bases at V and 4 bases at J, leaving 10 bases unmatched. The CDR3 DNA reads as TGCGCCAGCAGCCAACCGGGACTACGGATAGAGACCCAGTACTTC. This codes for CASSQPGLRIETQYF. Together with reference TRBV5-1 and TRBJ2-5, the CDR3 gives the full variable domain: KAGVTQTPRYLIKTRGQQVTLSCSPISGHRSVSWYQQTPGQGLQFLFEYFSETQRNKGNFPGRFSGRQFSNSRSEMNVSTLELGDSALYLCASSQPGLRIETQYFGPGTRLLVL.

This clonotype has more than one count but fewer than ten. V is TRBV7-2 and J is TRBJ2-3; D remains unclear. This CDR3 is 15 amino acids long. The V and J ends lost 5 bases and 2 bases respectively, with 14 bases between them. The germline V gene has CDR1 SGHTA and CDR2 FQGNSA. The CDR3 loop is CASSPRSPTTDTQYF. In DNA, the CDR3 is TGTGCCAGCAGCCCCCGTTCGCCCACCACAGATACGCAGTATTTT. The full variable domain, completed using reference TRBV7-2 and TRBJ2-3, is GAGVSQSPSNKVTEKGKDVELRCDPISGHTALYWYRQSLGQGLEFLIYFQGNSAPDKSGLPSDRFSAERTGGSVSTLTIQRTQQEDSAVYLCASSPRSPTTDTQYFGPGTRLTVL.

The chain recombines TRBV12-3 or TRBV12-4 with TRBJ1-5; tentatively, D is TRBD1 (5 bases). The CDR3 length is 14 residues. V was clipped by 6 bases and J by 3 bases, with 12 bases between them. The CDR3 coding sequence is TGTGCCAGCAGGGCGGGACCCATCAATCAGCCCCAGCATTTT. Translation gives CASRAGPINQPQHF.

The table lists this clonotype with many counts. The CDR3 spells CASSLAGTGDWNSPLHF. The CDR3 DNA reads TGTGCCAGCAGCTTAGCCGGGACAGGGGACTGGAATTCACCCCTCCACTTT. The rearrangement joins TRBV7-2 to TRBJ1-6; 10 bases match TRBD1. Germline CDR1 is SGHTA and CDR2 is FQGNSA. V dropped 0 bases and J dropped 7; count of bases not matched to a gene: 6. The CDR3 contains 17 residues.

This clonotype showed up many times. V gene TRBV2 combines with J gene TRBJ2-5, with 11 bases that match TRBD1. The germline V gene has CDR1 SNHLY and CDR2 FYNNEI. This CDR3 is 13 amino acids long. The J segment lost 5 bases and the V segment lost 10 bases, leaving 6 bases of the junction unmatched. CDR3 DNA sequence: TGTGCCAACCGGGACAGGGGGACGGAGACCCAGTACTTC. It is translated as CANRDRGTETQYF.

This clonotype was found many times. This chain links TRBV20-1 with TRBJ2-5; possible D gene TRBD1, 5 bases. The CDR3 is made up of 13 amino acids. From germline, CDR1 is DFQATT and CDR2 SNEGSKA (reference sequence). V lost 6 bases and J lost 0, with 11 bases in between. This chain's CDR3 is CSAGQGNQETQYF. The CDR3 bases are TGCAGTGCCGGGCAGGGAAACCAAGAGACCCAGTACTTC.

This clonotype showed up many times. The chain recombines TRBV7-9 with TRBJ2-5; weak D call: TRBD2 (5 bases). V was pared by 4 bases and J by 7 bases, with 10 bases between. The CDR3 covers 12 residues. From germline, CDR1 is SEHNR and CDR2 FQNEAQ (reference sequence). This CDR3 is CASSYGDGTQYF. The CDR3 nucleotides read TGTGCCAGCAGCTACGGGGATGGGACCCAGTACTTC.

This clonotype was observed a few times. J is TRBJ1-1 and V is TRBV5-4; TRBD1 matches at 7 bases. V dropped 0 bases and J dropped 0; count of bases not matched to a gene: 11. Per the germline V gene, CDR1 is SGHNT and CDR2 is YYREEE (reference sequence). The CDR3 runs 18 residues. CDR3 sequence: CASSLGVVTGQLNTEAFF. CDR3 DNA: TGTGCCAGCAGCTTGGGAGTGGTGACAGGGCAGCTGAACACTGAAGCTTTCTTT.

There are many counts of this clonotype. This sequence joins TRBV12-5 and TRBJ2-1, with TRBD1 matching 7 bases. V lost 1 base, J lost 3 bases, and 3 bases stayed unmatched. This CDR3 is 15 amino acids long. The germline gives CDR1 LGHNT, CDR2 FRNRAP. The CDR3 sequence is CASGLGQGVYNEQFF. In nucleotides, the CDR3 is TGTGCTAGTGGTTTGGGGCAGGGGGTCTACAATGAGCAGTTCTTC.